The next 5 T cell receptor beta chains were all read from a single sample in a study of CD8 T cells in Susac syndrome. RNA in amounts of roughly 0.5 to 1 ug was reverse transcribed with random hexamers. Using its own MiXCR run on the immunoSEQ multiplex PCR reads, TCRdb lists one record per CDR3 protein. This sample carries 100,000 to 150,000 distinct CDR3 sequences, just over 90% of them seen once, and the ten largest clones take roughly 0.3%. Specimen: CD8+ T cells from PBMCs. The receptors shown here come from a human donor with multiple sclerosis.

This clonotype was detected only once. This chain connects TRBV14 to TRBJ1-2, with D maybe TRBD1 (5 bases). The CDR3 totals 15 residues. Trimming stripped 0 bases from V and 7 bases from J, with 15 bases between. The germline V gene has CDR1 SGHDN and CDR2 FVKESK. The CDR3 nucleotides read TGTGCCAGCAGCCAAGATGGACGGGGGAAGGGTGGCTACACCTTC. Its translation is CASSQDGRGKGGYTF.

The chain is built from TRBV7-9 and TRBJ2-4; 8 nucleotides align to TRBD2. Germline V gene sequence: CDR1 SEHNR, CDR2 FQNEAQ (reference sequence). The CDR3 totals 11 residues. Trimming removed 5 bases from V and 15 bases from J; junction bases left unmatched: 6. The CDR3 region is CASSQGLALYF. In DNA form, the CDR3 reads TGTGCCAGCAGCCAAGGACTAGCCCTGTACTTC. Filled out from reference TRBV7-9 and TRBJ2-4, the complete variable domain reads DTGVSQNPRHKITKRGQNVTFRCDPISEHNRLYWYRQTLGQGPEFLTYFQNEAQLEKSRLLSDRFSAERPKGSFSTLEIQRTEQGDSAMYLCASSQGLALYFGAGTRLSVL.

The chain uses TRBV28 and TRBJ2-7, with 10 bases lining up with TRBD2. V was clipped by 11 bases and J by 4 bases; unmatched bases: 11. Germline CDR1 MDHEN, CDR2 SYDVKM. This CDR3 is 14 amino acids long. The CDR3 DNA reads TGTGCCGCAACATCTAGCGGGAGTGTTTACGAGCAGTACGTC. Translated, it gives CAATSSGSVYEQYV.

This chain connects TRBV20-1 to TRBJ2-1; 10 positions match TRBD2. The CDR3 runs 14 residues. CDR1 and CDR2 from the germline V gene are DFQATT and SNEGSKA (reference sequence). Trimming cost V 0 bases and J 6 bases; bases outside gene matches: 2. The CDR3 DNA reads as TGCAGTGCTAGAGATCTAGCGGGGGCCAATGAGCAGTTCTTC. Its translation: CSARDLAGANEQFF.

The V gene is TRBV6-4, the J gene TRBJ2-3, with D possibly TRBD1 on 6 matching bases. CDR1 is MRHNA, CDR2 SNTAGT, per germline. V shed 4 bases and J shed 4 bases, with 12 bases lying between them. The CDR3 contains 14 residues. The CDR3 spells CASSATGPADTQYF. The CDR3 DNA sequence: TGTGCCAGCAGTGCGACAGGTCCAGCAGATACGCAGTATTTT.